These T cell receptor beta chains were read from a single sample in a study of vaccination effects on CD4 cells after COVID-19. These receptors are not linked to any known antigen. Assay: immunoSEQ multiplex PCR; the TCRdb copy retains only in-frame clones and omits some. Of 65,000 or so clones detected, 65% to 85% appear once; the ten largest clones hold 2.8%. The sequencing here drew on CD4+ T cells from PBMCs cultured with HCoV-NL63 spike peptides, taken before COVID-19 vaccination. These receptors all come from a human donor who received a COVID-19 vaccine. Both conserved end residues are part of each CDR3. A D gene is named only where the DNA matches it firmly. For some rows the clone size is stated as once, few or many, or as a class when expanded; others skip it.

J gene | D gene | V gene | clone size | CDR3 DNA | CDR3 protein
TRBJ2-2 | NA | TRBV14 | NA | TGTGCCAGCAGCCACGGACTACTGAACACCGGGGAGCTGTTTTTT | CASSHGLLNTGELFF
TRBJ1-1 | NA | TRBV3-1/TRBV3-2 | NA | TGTGCCAGCAGCCCGTCGGGTCCAATAACTGAAGCTTTCTTT | CASSPSGPITEAFF
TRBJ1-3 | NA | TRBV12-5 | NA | TGTGCTAGTGGTTTGGTACTGGGCCGAAACACCATATATTTT | CASGLVLGRNTIYF
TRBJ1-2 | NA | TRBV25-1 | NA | TGTGCCAGCAGTGAAGCCCCCAACAACTATGGCTACACCTTC | CASSEAPNNYGYTF
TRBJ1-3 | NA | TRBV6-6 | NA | TGTGCCAGCAGCATACAGGGAACTGGAAACACCATATATTTT | CASSIQGTGNTIYF
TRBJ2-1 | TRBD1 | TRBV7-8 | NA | TGTGCCAGCAGCCCCAGGACAGGCGATGAGCAGTTCTTC | CASSPRTGDEQFF
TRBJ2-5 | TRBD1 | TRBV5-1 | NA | TGCGCCAGCAGCCGGACAGGGATAGCGGAGACCCAGTACTTC | CASSRTGIAETQYF
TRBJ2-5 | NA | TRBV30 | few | TGTGCCTGGAGTTTCGGGACAAAAGAAGAGACCCAGTACTTC | CAWSFGTKEETQYF
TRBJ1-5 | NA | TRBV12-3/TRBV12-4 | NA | TGTGCCAGCAGTTTAACCAACAATCAGCCCCAGCATTTT | CASSLTNNQPQHF
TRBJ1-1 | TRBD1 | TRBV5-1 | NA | TGCGCCAGCAGCCAAACAGGGGGCCAGAACACTGAAGCTTTCTTT | CASSQTGGQNTEAFF
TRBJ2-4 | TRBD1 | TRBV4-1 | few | TGCGCCAGCAGCTCAGGACCCTTTGGACAGGTAGACATTCAGTACTTC | CASSSGPFGQVDIQYF
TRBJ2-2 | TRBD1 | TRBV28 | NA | TGTGCCAGCAGTTCCTTGGGACAGACCGGGGAGCTGTTTTTT | CASSSLGQTGELFF
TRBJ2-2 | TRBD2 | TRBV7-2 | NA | TGTGCCAGCAGCTTAGGCTCTAGCGGCGGGAACGGGGAGCTGTTTTTT | CASSLGSSGGNGELFF
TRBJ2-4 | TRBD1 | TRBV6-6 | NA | TGTGCCAGCAGATCCAATGACAGGGGAAAAAACATTCAGTACTTC | CASRSNDRGKNIQYF
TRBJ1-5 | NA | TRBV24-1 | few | TGTGCCACCAGCCGGGATAGCAATCAGCCCCAGCATTTT | CATSRDSNQPQHF
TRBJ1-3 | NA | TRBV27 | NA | TGTGCCAGCAGTTTATTGGGAATCCCTGGAAACACCATATATTTT | CASSLLGIPGNTIYF
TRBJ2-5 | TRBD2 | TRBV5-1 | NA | TGCGCCAGCAGCCCCGGGACTAGCGGGGGGGAGACCCAGTACTTC | CASSPGTSGGETQYF
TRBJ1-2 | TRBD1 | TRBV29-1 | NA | TGCAGCGTTGAATCGACAGGGTTTGGCTATGGCTACACCTTC | CSVESTGFGYGYTF
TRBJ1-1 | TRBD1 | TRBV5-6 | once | TGTGCCAGCAGCTTGGCCGGGACAGGGCTTGGAGCTTTCTTT | CASSLAGTGLGAFF
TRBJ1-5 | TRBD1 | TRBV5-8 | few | TGTGCCAGCAGCCAAGCCCCGGGACAGGGCAATCAGCCCCAGCATTTT | CASSQAPGQGNQPQHF
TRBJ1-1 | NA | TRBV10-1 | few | TGCGCCAGCAGTCCCCGGACAGAGACTGAAGCTTTCTTT | CASSPRTETEAFF
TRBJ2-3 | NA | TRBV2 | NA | TGTGCCAGCAGTGAAGGGGCAACTAGCACAGATACGCAGTATTTT | CASSEGATSTDTQYF
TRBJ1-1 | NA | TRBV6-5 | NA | TGTGCCAGCAGTTTTCGACGGATGAAGAACACTGAAGCTTTCTTT | CASSFRRMKNTEAFF
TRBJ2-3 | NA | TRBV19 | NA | TGTGCCAGTAGTCCGGGGCACACAGATACGCAGTATTTT | CASSPGHTDTQYF
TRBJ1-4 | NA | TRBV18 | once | TGTGCCAGCTCAGGGACGACTAATGAAAAACTGTTTTTT | CASSGTTNEKLFF
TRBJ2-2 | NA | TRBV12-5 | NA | TGTGCTAGTGGTTTGTATGAGAACACCGGGGAGCTGTTTTTT | CASGLYENTGELFF
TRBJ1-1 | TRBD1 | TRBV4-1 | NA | TGCGCCAGCAGCCACTACGACAGGGGGGCTGAAGCTTTCTTT | CASSHYDRGAEAFF